This passage covers 3 T cell receptor beta chains from one sample sequenced in a study of shared clonotypes between healthy human individuals. Some clones are missing from TCRdb's copy, which holds only in-frame ones; the method was immunoSEQ multiplex PCR. This table holds around 2.3 million clones, around 95% found once. Sequenced input: naive CD4+ T cells sorted from blood. The subset here: CD45RA+ positively selected. These receptors all come from a man in his late teens or twenties in good health.

The chain is built from TRBV10-3 and TRBJ2-7; 7 bases fit TRBD2. CDR3 length: 12 residues. Per germline, CDR1 ENHRY and CDR2 SYGVKD. V lost 5 bases to trimming and J lost 6 bases; unmatched junction nucleotides: 4. The CDR3 loop is CAISQSSGEQYF. CDR3 DNA sequence: TGTGCCATCAGTCAATCTAGCGGCGAGCAGTACTTC.

This sequence joins TRBV9 and TRBJ1-1; D is unresolved. Germline V gene lookup returns CDR1 SGDLS and CDR2 YYNGEE. The length of the CDR3 is 14 residues. Trimming pared 3 bases from V and 1 base from J, leaving 10 bases between. The DNA for the CDR3 is TGTGCCAGCAGCGCAGGACGGGCGAACACTGAAGCTTTCTTT. Its protein product is CASSAGRANTEAFF.

The gene calls are TRBV6-1 and TRBJ1-3; D is uncertain. The CDR3 consists of 14 residues. Looked up from germline, CDR1 is MNHNS and CDR2 is SASEGT. The V and J ends lost 5 bases and 2 bases respectively, with 10 bases between them. DNA of the CDR3: TGTGCCAGCAGTACAGTAAGGGCTGGAAACACCATATATTTT. It codes for CASSTVRAGNTIYF.